This T cell receptor (beta chain) was sequenced during a study of neoadjuvant anti-PD-1 for oral cavity cancer. Study-wide results and limits: Higher pretreatment Treg/Th17 ratios tracked higher pretreatment blood clonality.

The protocol was immunoSEQ multiplex PCR, while the TCRdb copy is restricted to in-frame clones and leaves out a portion. The table records fewer than 20,000 clones, approximately 72% of them present only once. Germline loops: CDR1 SGHVS, CDR2 FNYEAQ. Trimming cost V 1 base and J 6 bases; bases outside gene matches: 6. The CDR3 sequence is 15 residues long. Blood cells were analyzed directly, without culture or expansion. Concerning this clone itself: Antigen unknown.

The sequence came from a person aged 35 to 85 with oral cavity squamous cell carcinoma. The rearrangement links TRBV7-6 to TRBJ1-5; 7 bases align to TRBD1. Source: PBMCs, taken before nivolumab (anti-PD-1) treatment. The CDR3 region is CASSLDSTGVQPQHF. The DNA of the CDR3 is TGTGCCAGCAGCTTAGATTCCACAGGGGTTCAGCCCCAGCATTTT.